This passage covers 17 T cell receptor beta chains from one sample sequenced in a study of OX40 agonist ivuxolimab in advanced cancers. Some clones are missing from TCRdb's copy, which holds only in-frame ones; the method was immunoSEQ multiplex PCR. The table has 75,000 to 100,000 clones, roughly 85% seen once. The sequenced sample was CD4+ or CD8+ T cells sorted from blood, obtained in a trial of the OX40 agonist ivuxolimab. The receptor set was obtained from an adult with an advanced solid tumor such as melanoma, head and neck, liver or kidney cancer.

The rearrangement uses TRBV7-3 and TRBJ1-2, with 8 bases identical to TRBD1. The CDR3 is 15 residues long. With V trimmed by 5 bases and J by 2 bases, 7 bases remained unmatched. In germline, CDR1 is SGHTA, CDR2 FQGTGA. The CDR3 nucleotides read TGTGCCAGCAGCCTGTCCCGGACAGGGAACTATGGCTACACCTTC. Residues: CASSLSRTGNYGYTF.

This clone was observed once. The rearrangement uses TRBV7-3 and TRBJ2-6; D is unclear. The CDR3 contains 17 residues. Germline assignment: CDR1 SGHTA and CDR2 FQGTGA. Trimming cost V 0 bases and J 4 bases, with 13 bases left between them. The CDR3 nucleotides read TGTGCCAGCAGCTTAACTCGAATGGTTCAGGGGGCCAACGTCCTGACTTTC. It specifies CASSLTRMVQGANVLTF.

V usage is TRBV7-3 and J usage is TRBJ2-1, with TRBD2 as a possible D gene (5 bases). Trimming shortened V by 4 bases and J by 5 bases, and 15 bases separated the two germline ends. Germline assignment: CDR1 SGHTA and CDR2 FQGTGA. There are 15 residues in the CDR3. In nucleotides, the CDR3 is TGTGCCAGCAGCTCTCTAGCCCCACCAAACAATGAGCAGTTCTTC. Translating gives CASSSLAPPNNEQFF. Full variable domain (rest looked up from reference TRBV7-3 and TRBJ2-1): GAGVSQTPSNKVTEKGKYVELRCDPISGHTALYWYRQSLGQGPEFLIYFQGTGAADDSGLPNDRFFAVRPEGSVSTLKIQRTERGDSAVYLCASSSLAPPNNEQFFGPGTRLTVL.

This clone showed up many times. The chain links TRBV4-3 to TRBJ2-7, with D possibly being TRBD1 (5 bases). Trimming took off 0 bases at V and 2 bases at J, with 11 bases between the two ends. The CDR3 loop spans 15 amino acids. CDR1 and CDR2 from the germline V gene are LGHNA and YSLEER. Here the CDR3 reads CASSQDRGRTYEQYF. The DNA of the CDR3 is TGCGCCAGCAGCCAAGATAGGGGCAGGACCTACGAGCAGTACTTC.

The rearrangement links TRBV6-6 to TRBJ2-6; tentative D call: TRBD1 (5 bases). This CDR3 region has 14 residues. In germline, CDR1 is MNHNY, CDR2 SVGAGI (reference sequence). V lost 7 bases and J 2 bases, leaving 9 bases between the germline ends. Here the CDR3 DNA reads TGTGCCAGCACCCAAGGGGCTGGGGCCAACGTCCTGACTTTC. It specifies CASTQGAGANVLTF.

This clone has just one count. J is TRBJ2-2 and V is TRBV27, with TRBD2 matching over 12 bases. The CDR3 runs to 13 residues. The trim removed 11 bases at V and 4 bases at J, leaving 2 bases unmatched. Germline lookup yields CDR1 MNHEY and CDR2 SMNVEV (reference sequence). The CDR3 region is CAASGGGTGELFF. The CDR3 region has the DNA TGTGCCGCTAGCGGGGGGGGCACCGGGGAGCTGTTTTTT.

The rearrangement links TRBV4-2 to TRBJ1-3; D ambiguous. The V and J ends lost 0 bases and 7 bases respectively, with 4 bases between them. CDR3 length: 12 amino acids. In germline, CDR1 is LGHNA, CDR2 YNFKEQ. In DNA, the CDR3 is TGTGCCAGCAGCCAAGATCGGAACACCATATATTTT. This encodes CASSQDRNTIYF.

The V gene is TRBV7-9, the J gene TRBJ2-7, with 8 positions matching TRBD1. V lost 2 bases, J lost 1 base, and 7 bases stayed unmatched. Germline V gene sequence: CDR1 SEHNR, CDR2 FQNEAQ (reference sequence). The CDR3 spans 16 residues. The CDR3 reads CASSLKPTGASYEQYF. The CDR3 region has the DNA TGTGCCAGCAGCTTAAAGCCGACAGGGGCTTCCTACGAGCAGTACTTC.

In this sample, this clone turned up once. The V gene is TRBV7-3, the J gene TRBJ1-5, with 9 bases identical to TRBD1. The CDR3 runs 15 residues. The germline CDR1 and CDR2 sequences are SGHTA and FQGTGA. Trimming cost V 5 bases and J 3 bases; bases outside gene matches: 5. The CDR3 region has the DNA TGTGCCAGCAGCCCAAGACAGGGGGTCAATCAGCCCCAGCATTTT. Its protein is CASSPRQGVNQPQHF. The full variable domain, with the rest looked up from reference TRBV7-3 and TRBJ1-5, is GAGVSQTPSNKVTEKGKYVELRCDPISGHTALYWYRQSLGQGPEFLIYFQGTGAADDSGLPNDRFFAVRPEGSVSTLKIQRTERGDSAVYLCASSPRQGVNQPQHFGDGTRLSIL.

The chain combines TRBV6-6 with TRBJ1-2, with D perhaps TRBD1 (6 bases). The CDR3 is made up of 16 amino acids. From germline, CDR1 is MNHNY and CDR2 SVGAGI (reference sequence). The V and J ends lost 5 bases and 0 bases respectively, with 16 bases between them. CDR3 sequence reads: CASSTRDTLANYGYTF. The CDR3, as DNA: TGTGCCAGCAGTACCCGGGACACTTTAGCTAACTATGGCTACACCTTC.

This sequence joins TRBV6-5 and TRBJ1-4, with a possible D match to TRBD1 (6 bases). V dropped 2 bases and J dropped 8 bases, with 12 bases sitting between them. From germline, CDR1 is MNHEY and CDR2 SVGAGI. CDR3 length: 14 amino acids. CDR3 in DNA: TGTGCCAGCAGTTACCGGGGGGCTGAGGAAAAACTGTTTTTT. It is translated as CASSYRGAEEKLFF.

The rearrangement uses TRBV6-5 and TRBJ2-7; D is perhaps TRBD1 (5 bases). The CDR3 extends over 13 amino acids. Germline V gene data show CDR1 as MNHEY and CDR2 as SVGAGI. V lost 6 bases to trimming and J lost 2 bases, with 11 bases between them. The CDR3 nucleotides are TGTGCCAGCAGAAAAAAGGGGACCTACGAGCAGTACTTC. Amino acids: CASRKKGTYEQYF.

This clone occurred once. The chain couples TRBV6-1 to TRBJ2-7; 9 bases map to TRBD1. The CDR3 extends over 17 amino acids. The germline CDR1 and CDR2 sequences are MNHNS and SASEGT. Trimming removed 2 bases from V and 4 bases from J; junction bases left unmatched: 12. As DNA, the CDR3 is TGTGCCAGCAGTGAAATATTGGTGGGACAGGGTGGATACGAGCAGTACTTC. Amino acid sequence: CASSEILVGQGGYEQYF.

The chain uses TRBV7-9 and TRBJ1-6; possible D gene TRBD1, 5 bases. CDR1 and CDR2 from the germline V gene are SEHNR and FQNEAQ (reference sequence). V shed 5 bases and J shed 6 bases, with 14 bases lying between them. The CDR3 runs 15 residues. The CDR3 is CASSLGRDFNSPLHF. The CDR3 nucleotides read TGTGCCAGCAGCCTAGGTCGGGACTTTAATTCACCCCTCCACTTT.

This rearrangement joins TRBV6-5 to TRBJ2-2; D ambiguous. V lost 3 bases and J lost 5, with 13 bases in between. The CDR3 is 15 residues long. CDR1 MNHEY and CDR2 SVGAGI come from the germline V gene. This CDR3 is CASSYTGFRTGELFF. The CDR3 coding sequence is TGTGCCAGCAGTTATACGGGTTTTCGGACCGGGGAGCTGTTTTTT.

The V gene is TRBV5-1, the J gene TRBJ1-6; a weak D match, TRBD1 (6 bases). Germline V CDR1 and CDR2: SGHRS, YFSETQ. This CDR3 is built from 15 residues. Trimming removed 0 bases at V and 7 bases at J, with 11 bases between. The CDR3 reads CASSLDDRLNSPLHF. The CDR3 DNA reads as TGCGCCAGCAGCTTGGACGACAGGCTCAATTCACCCCTCCACTTT.

The chain combines TRBV15 with TRBJ2-5, with TRBD2 identical over 9 bases. The CDR3 spans 17 residues. Germline CDR1 and CDR2: LNHNV and YYDKDF (reference sequence). Unmatched junction bases numbered 8, after V lost 1 base and J lost 2 bases. Written as DNA, the CDR3 is TGTGCCACCAGCAGAGGGACTCGAGCGGGGGGACAAGAGACCCAGTACTTC. Translating gives CATSRGTRAGGQETQYF.